These 11 T cell receptor beta chains originate from one sample sequenced in a study of T cells in localized non-small cell lung cancer. TCRdb keeps only in-frame clones here, not all; method: immunoSEQ multiplex PCR. Found here are 65,000 to 95,000 clones, about three quarters of them singletons; the top ten hold approximately 21%. The source material was PBMCs, sampled before any cancer treatment. The origin of the receptors is a man between 40 and 75 years old with stage II squamous cell lung carcinoma.

The chain couples TRBV18 to TRBJ1-1; D is uncertain. Trimming took 5 bases from V and 0 from J, leaving 4 bases between them. The CDR3 is made up of 12 amino acids. In germline, CDR1 is KGHSH, CDR2 LQKENI. This CDR3 reads CASSTMNTEAFF. CDR3 nucleotides: TGTGCCAGCTCAACCATGAACACTGAAGCTTTCTTT. The full variable domain, its missing parts supplied by reference TRBV18 and TRBJ1-1, is NAGVMQNPRHLVRRRGQEARLRCSPMKGHSHVYWYRQLPEEGLKFMVYLQKENIIDESGMPKERFSAEFPKEGPSILRIQQVVRGDSAAYFCASSTMNTEAFFGQGTRLTVV.

Notes on this clone: Other DNA sequences in the sample encode the same CDR3. The rearrangement uses TRBV5-1 and TRBJ2-3, with unresolved D. Germline-derived CDR1 and CDR2 are SGHRS and YFSETQ. V was clipped by 0 bases and J by 5 bases, with 4 bases between them. This CDR3 contains 12 residues. The CDR3 protein is CASSLEGDTQYF. CDR3 nucleotide sequence: TGCGCCAGCAGCTTGGAGGGAGATACGCAGTATTTT.

This chain links TRBV7-9 with TRBJ2-3; perhaps TRBD2 as D (6 bases). V was shortened by 0 bases and J by 5 bases, with 15 bases between the two germline ends. CDR1 is SEHNR, CDR2 FQNEAQ, per germline (reference sequence). This CDR3 has 16 residues. The CDR3 protein is CASSLASGSYLDTQYF. The CDR3 region has the DNA TGTGCCAGCAGCTTAGCATCCGGGAGCTACTTAGATACGCAGTATTTT.

The rearrangement links TRBV15 to TRBJ2-1, with 8 bases aligning to TRBD2. Germline CDR1 reads LNHNV; CDR2 reads YYDKDF (reference sequence). V shed 2 bases and J 9 bases; nucleotides not matched to a gene: 6. This CDR3 spans 14 amino acids. CDR3 in DNA: TGTGCCACCAGCAGACGGGGGGGCTGGGGTGAGCAGTTCTTC. Amino acids: CATSRRGGWGEQFF.

This clone was recorded many times. The J gene is TRBJ1-1, the V gene TRBV7-2; the match to TRBD1 covers 7 bases. Germline V gene sequence: CDR1 SGHTA, CDR2 FQGNSA. Trimming at V came to 4 bases and at J to 3 bases, leaving 5 bases not matched to a gene. This CDR3 contains 14 residues. The CDR3 region is CASSSGTDYTEAFF. CDR3 sequence (DNA): TGTGCCAGCAGCTCGGGGACAGATTACACTGAAGCTTTCTTT.

The V gene is TRBV28, the J gene TRBJ2-7; D call uncertain. The CDR3 sequence is 11 residues long. V was pared by 6 bases and J by 4 bases, with 7 bases between. Germline-derived CDR1 and CDR2 are MDHEN and SYDVKM. CDR3 in amino acids: CASSTIYEQYF. CDR3 DNA sequence: TGTGCCAGCAGCACAATTTACGAGCAGTACTTC.

The rearrangement links TRBV7-9 to TRBJ1-3; possible D gene TRBD1, 5 bases. V was clipped by 5 bases and J by 0 bases, with 8 bases between them. The CDR3 is 14 amino acids. Germline CDR1 SEHNR, CDR2 FQNEAQ (reference sequence). The CDR3 region has the DNA TGTGCCAGCAGCCTCGGGGCCTCTGGAAACACCATATATTTT. Translated, it gives CASSLGASGNTIYF.

The chain employs TRBV4-1 and TRBJ1-5, with D possibly TRBD1 on 6 matching bases. The CDR3 loop spans 17 amino acids. V shed 3 bases and J shed 6 bases, with 21 bases lying between them. Germline V gives CDR1 MGHRA, CDR2 YSYEKL. CDR3 in DNA: TGCGCCAGCAGCCACCAACTAACAGGGAACAGCGCTCAGCCCCAGCATTTT. Encoded protein: CASSHQLTGNSAQPQHF.

The V gene is TRBV5-4, the J gene TRBJ2-5; 7 bases fit TRBD2. CDR1 is SGHNT and CDR2 is YYREEE in the germline V gene (reference sequence). This CDR3 is built from 15 residues. V trimming: 0 bases; J trimming: 4 bases; junction bases outside the gene matches: 6. The CDR3 reads CASSLATSTRETQYF. For the CDR3, the DNA is TGTGCCAGCAGCTTGGCGACTAGCACCAGAGAGACCCAGTACTTC.

The V and J genes are TRBV7-3 and TRBJ2-3, with D hard to call. The V end lost 0 bases, the J end lost 4 bases, and 17 bases lay between the germline ends. The CDR3 consists of 17 residues. Germline CDR1 reads SGHTA; CDR2 reads FQGTGA. CDR3 DNA sequence: TGTGCCAGCAGCTTAACGAGGCGCAGCGTCGGAGCAGATACGCAGTATTTT. It yields the protein CASSLTRRSVGADTQYF.

V gene TRBV9 combines with J gene TRBJ2-5; 14 bases are shared with TRBD2. CDR1 SGDLS and CDR2 YYNGEE come from the germline V gene. The CDR3 contains 17 residues. V shed 0 bases and J 1 base; nucleotides not matched to a gene: 2. Here the CDR3 DNA reads TGTGCCAGCAGCGTAGGAGGGACTAGCGGGAGCCAAGAGACCCAGTACTTC. This codes for CASSVGGTSGSQETQYF.